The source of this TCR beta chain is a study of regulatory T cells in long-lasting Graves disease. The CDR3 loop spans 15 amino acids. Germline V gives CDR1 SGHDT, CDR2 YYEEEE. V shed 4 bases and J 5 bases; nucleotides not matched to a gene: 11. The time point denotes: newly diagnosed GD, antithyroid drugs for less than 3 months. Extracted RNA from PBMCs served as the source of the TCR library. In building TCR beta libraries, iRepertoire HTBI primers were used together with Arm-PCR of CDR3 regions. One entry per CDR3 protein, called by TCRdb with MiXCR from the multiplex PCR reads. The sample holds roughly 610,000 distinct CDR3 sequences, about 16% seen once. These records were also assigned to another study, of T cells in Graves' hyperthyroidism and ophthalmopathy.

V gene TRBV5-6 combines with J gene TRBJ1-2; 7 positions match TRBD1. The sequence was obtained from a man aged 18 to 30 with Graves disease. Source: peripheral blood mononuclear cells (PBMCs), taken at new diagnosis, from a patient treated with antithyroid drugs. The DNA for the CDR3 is TGTGCCAGCAGCGAGGGGGCCGGGCCCGTTTATGGCTACACCTTC. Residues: CASSEGAGPVYGYTF.